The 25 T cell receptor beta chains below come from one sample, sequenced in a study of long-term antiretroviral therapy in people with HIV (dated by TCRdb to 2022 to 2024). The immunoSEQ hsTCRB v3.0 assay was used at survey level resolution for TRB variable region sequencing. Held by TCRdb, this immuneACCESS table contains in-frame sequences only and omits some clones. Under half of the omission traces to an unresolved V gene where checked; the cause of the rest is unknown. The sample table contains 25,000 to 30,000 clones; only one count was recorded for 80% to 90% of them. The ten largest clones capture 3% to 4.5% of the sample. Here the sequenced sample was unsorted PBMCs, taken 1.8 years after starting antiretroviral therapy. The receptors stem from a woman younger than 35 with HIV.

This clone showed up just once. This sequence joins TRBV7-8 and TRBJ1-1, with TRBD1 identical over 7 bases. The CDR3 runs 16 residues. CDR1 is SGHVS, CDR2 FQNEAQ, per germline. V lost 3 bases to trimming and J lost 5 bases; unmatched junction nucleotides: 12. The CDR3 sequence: CASSLTLRTGGTEAFF. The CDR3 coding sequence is TGTGCCAGCAGCTTGACCCTCCGGACAGGAGGGACTGAAGCTTTCTTT.

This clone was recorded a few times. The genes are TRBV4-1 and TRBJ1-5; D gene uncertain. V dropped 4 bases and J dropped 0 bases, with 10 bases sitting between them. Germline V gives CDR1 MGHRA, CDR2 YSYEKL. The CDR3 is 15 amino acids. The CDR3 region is CASSLRTDSNQPQHF. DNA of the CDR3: TGCGCCAGCAGCCTAAGGACGGATAGCAATCAGCCCCAGCATTTT.

CDR3 sequence reads: CASSFATSGRNEQFF. The CDR3 DNA reads TGTGCCAGCAGTTTCGCGACTAGCGGGCGCAATGAGCAGTTCTTC. The chain uses TRBV6-6 and TRBJ2-1; 10 bases align to TRBD2. J was trimmed by 6 bases and V by 4 bases; bases with no gene match: 6. The CDR3 runs 15 residues. Germline V CDR1 and CDR2: MNHNY, SVGAGI (reference sequence).

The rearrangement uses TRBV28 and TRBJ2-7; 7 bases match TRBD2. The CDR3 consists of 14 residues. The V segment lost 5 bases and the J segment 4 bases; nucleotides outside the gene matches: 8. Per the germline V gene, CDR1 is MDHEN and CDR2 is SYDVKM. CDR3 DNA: TGTGCCAGCAGTCCCTGGGAGGGCGGGTACGAGCAGTACTTC. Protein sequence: CASSPWEGGYEQYF.

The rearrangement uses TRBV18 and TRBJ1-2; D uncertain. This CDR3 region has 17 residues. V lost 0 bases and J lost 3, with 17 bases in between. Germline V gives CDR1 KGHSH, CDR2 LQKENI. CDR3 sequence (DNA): TGTGCCAGCTCACCACCGGTCCCTTGGGTGAGCGACTATGGCTACACCTTC. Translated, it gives CASSPPVPWVSDYGYTF.

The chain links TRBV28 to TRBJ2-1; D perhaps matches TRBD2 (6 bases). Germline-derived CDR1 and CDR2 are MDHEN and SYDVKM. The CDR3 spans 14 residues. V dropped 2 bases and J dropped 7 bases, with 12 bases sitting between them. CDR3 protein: CASSLIGRGNEQFF. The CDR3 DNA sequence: TGTGCCAGCAGTTTAATCGGGAGAGGGAATGAGCAGTTCTTC.

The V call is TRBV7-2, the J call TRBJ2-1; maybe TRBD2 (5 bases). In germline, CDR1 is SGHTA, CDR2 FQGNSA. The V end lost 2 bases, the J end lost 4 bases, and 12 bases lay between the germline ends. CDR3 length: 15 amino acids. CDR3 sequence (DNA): TGTGCCAGCAGCTTAAGGGAGAATCTTTACAATGAGCAGTTCTTC. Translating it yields CASSLRENLYNEQFF.

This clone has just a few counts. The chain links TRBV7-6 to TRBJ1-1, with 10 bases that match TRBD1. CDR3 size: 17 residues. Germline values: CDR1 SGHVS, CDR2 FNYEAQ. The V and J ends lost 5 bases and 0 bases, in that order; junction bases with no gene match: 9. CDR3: CASSLRDRGAMNTEAFF. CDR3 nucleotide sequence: TGTGCCAGCAGCCTCCGGGACAGGGGAGCAATGAACACTGAAGCTTTCTTT.

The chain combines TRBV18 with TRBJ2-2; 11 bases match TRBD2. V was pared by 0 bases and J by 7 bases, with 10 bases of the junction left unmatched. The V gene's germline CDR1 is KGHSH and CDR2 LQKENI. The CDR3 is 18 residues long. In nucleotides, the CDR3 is TGTGCCAGCTCACCACCGCTTAACCTAGCGGGAGGATTCGGGGAGCTGTTTTTT. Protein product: CASSPPLNLAGGFGELFF.

Here the CDR3 reads CASSRARTGGHGYTF. The CDR3 coding sequence is TGTGCCAGCAGCCGAGCTAGGACAGGGGGCCACGGCTACACCTTC. The chain uses TRBV14 and TRBJ1-2; 11 bases align to TRBD1. J was trimmed by 8 bases and V by 4 bases; bases with no gene match: 9. Looked up from germline, CDR1 is SGHDN and CDR2 is FVKESK. The CDR3 extends over 15 amino acids.

CDR3 loop: CASSLPLEIQETQYF. CDR3 coding DNA: TGTGCCAGCAGCCTCCCTCTAGAGATCCAAGAGACCCAGTACTTC. The chain links TRBV7-9 to TRBJ2-5; D not resolved. The germline V and J ends were trimmed by 5 bases and 1 base, with 14 bases remaining between them. Germline CDR1 reads SEHNR; CDR2 reads FQNEAQ (reference sequence). The CDR3 extends over 15 amino acids. Supplemented by reference TRBV7-9 and TRBJ2-5, the full variable domain reads DTGVSQNPRHKITKRGQNVTFRCDPISEHNRLYWYRQTLGQGPEFLTYFQNEAQLEKSRLLSDRFSAERPKGSFSTLEIQRTEQGDSAMYLCASSLPLEIQETQYFGPGTRLLVL.

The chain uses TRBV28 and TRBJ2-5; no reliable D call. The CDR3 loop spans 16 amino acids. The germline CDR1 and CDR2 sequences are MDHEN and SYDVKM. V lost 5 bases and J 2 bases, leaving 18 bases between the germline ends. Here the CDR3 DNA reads TGTGCCAGCAGTGTGGGTCGAGGTTTCCAGCAAGAGACCCAGTACTTC. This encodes CASSVGRGFQQETQYF.

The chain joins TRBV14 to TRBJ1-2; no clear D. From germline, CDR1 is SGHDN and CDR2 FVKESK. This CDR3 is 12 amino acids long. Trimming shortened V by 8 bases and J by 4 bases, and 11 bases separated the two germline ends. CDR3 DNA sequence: TGTGCCAGCGGCCCGTATTCCTATGGCTACACCTTC. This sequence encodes CASGPYSYGYTF.

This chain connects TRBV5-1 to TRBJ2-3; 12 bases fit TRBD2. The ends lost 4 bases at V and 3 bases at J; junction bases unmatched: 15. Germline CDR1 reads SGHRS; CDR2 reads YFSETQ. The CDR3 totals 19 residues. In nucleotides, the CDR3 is TGCGCCAGCAGCCCTAACCGCCGACTAGCGGGAGATGGGACAGATACGCAGTATTTT. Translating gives CASSPNRRLAGDGTDTQYF.

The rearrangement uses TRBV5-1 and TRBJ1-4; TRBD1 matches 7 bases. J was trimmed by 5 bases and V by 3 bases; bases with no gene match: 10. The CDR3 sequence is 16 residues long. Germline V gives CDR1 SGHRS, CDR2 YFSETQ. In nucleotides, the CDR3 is TGCGCCAGCAGCTCGACAGGGACTACCCTCAATGAAAAACTGTTTTTT. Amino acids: CASSSTGTTLNEKLFF.

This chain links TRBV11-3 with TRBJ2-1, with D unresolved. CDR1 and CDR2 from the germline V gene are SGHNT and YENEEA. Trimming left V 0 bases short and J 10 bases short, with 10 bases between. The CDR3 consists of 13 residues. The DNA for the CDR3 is TGTGCCAGCAGCTTAGATCATTGGGAAGAGCAGTTCTTC. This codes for CASSLDHWEEQFF.

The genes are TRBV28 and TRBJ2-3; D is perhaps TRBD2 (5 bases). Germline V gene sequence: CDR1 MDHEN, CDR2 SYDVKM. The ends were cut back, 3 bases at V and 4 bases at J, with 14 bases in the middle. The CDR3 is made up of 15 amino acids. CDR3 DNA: TGTGCCAGCAGTTTCCCGAGCGGCTTGGCAGATACGCAGTATTTT. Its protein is CASSFPSGLADTQYF.

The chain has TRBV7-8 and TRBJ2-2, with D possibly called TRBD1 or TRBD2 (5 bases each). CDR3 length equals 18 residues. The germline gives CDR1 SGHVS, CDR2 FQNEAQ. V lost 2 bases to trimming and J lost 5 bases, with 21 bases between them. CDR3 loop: CASSLIFPSGAKTGELFF. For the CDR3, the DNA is TGTGCCAGCAGCTTAATCTTCCCGTCCGGGGCCAAGACCGGGGAGCTGTTTTTT.

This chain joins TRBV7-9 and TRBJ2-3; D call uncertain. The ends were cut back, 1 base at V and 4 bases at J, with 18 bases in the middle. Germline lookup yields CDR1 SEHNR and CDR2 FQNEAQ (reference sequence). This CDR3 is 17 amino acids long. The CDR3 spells CASSLDRRSKDADTQYF. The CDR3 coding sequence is TGTGCCAGCAGCTTAGATCGTAGATCCAAAGATGCAGATACGCAGTATTTT.

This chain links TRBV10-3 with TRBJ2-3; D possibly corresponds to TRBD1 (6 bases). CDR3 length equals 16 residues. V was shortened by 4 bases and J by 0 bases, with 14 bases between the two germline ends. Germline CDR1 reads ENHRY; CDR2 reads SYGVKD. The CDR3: CAISGFGGHSTDTQYF. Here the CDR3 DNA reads TGTGCCATCAGTGGGTTTGGGGGCCACAGCACAGATACGCAGTATTTT.

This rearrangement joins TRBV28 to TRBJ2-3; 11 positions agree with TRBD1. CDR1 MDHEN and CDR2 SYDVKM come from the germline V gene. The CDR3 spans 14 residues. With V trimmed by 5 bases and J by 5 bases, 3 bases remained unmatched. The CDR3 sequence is CASSGTGGLDTQYF. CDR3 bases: TGTGCCAGCAGTGGGACAGGGGGTCTAGATACGCAGTATTTT.

DNA of the CDR3: TGTGCCGCAGCAGGGCCCAAAAAGGGATTTCTCTACGAGCAGTACTTC. Protein sequence: CAAAGPKKGFLYEQYF. The rearrangement links TRBV28 to TRBJ2-7, with D possibly matching TRBD1 (5 bases). The CDR3 spans 16 residues. Germline CDR1 and CDR2: MDHEN and SYDVKM. Between the trimmed V and J ends, which lost 11 bases and 3 bases, there was a span of 26 bases.

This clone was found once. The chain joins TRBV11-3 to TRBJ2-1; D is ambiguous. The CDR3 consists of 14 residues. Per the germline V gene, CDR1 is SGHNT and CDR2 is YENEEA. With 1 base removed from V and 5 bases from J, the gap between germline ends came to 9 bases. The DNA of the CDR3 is TGTGCCAGCAGCTTAGGGTCGCCCAACAATGAGCAGTTCTTC. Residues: CASSLGSPNNEQFF.

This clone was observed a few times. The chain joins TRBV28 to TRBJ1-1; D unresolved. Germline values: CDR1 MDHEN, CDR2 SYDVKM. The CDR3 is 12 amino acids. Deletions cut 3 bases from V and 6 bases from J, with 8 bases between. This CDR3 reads CASSFSRPEAFF. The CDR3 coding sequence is TGTGCCAGCAGTTTTTCCAGGCCTGAAGCTTTCTTT.

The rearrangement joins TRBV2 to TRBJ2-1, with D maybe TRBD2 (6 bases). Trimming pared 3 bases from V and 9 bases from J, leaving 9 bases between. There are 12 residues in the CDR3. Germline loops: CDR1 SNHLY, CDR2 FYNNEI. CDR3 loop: CASSDGGGEQFF. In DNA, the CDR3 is TGTGCCAGCAGTGATGGGGGAGGTGAGCAGTTCTTC. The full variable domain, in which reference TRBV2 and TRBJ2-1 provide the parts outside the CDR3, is EPEVTQTPSHQVTQMGQEVILRCVPISNHLYFYWYRQILGQKVEFLVSFYNNEISEKSEIFDDQFSVERPDGSNFTLKIRSTKLEDSAMYFCASSDGGGEQFFGPGTRLTVL.